Each of the 30 T cell receptor beta chains below was sequenced from the same sample in a study of cytomegalovirus exposure and HLA in healthy donors. In the PCR, 60 Vbeta and 13 Jbeta primers were used. The assay was immunoSEQ multiplex PCR, and TCRdb's table has in-frame clones only and misses some. The data show 95,000 to 150,000 clones, around 80% seen once. The sequenced material came from PBMCs. The receptor source for this set is a young man in good health and CMV-seronegative.

V and J are TRBV5-4 and TRBJ2-3; 7 positions match TRBD2. The V gene end was trimmed by 5 bases and the J gene end by 4 bases; junction bases not matched to a gene: 13. The length of the CDR3 is 16 residues. Germline values: CDR1 SGHNT, CDR2 YYREEE (reference sequence). For the CDR3, the DNA is TGTGCCAGCAGTTTTCCCCGGGGGGAGGGAGCAGATACGCAGTATTTT. Translated: CASSFPRGEGADTQYF.

The chain combines TRBV7-9 with TRBJ1-5, with 7 bases matching TRBD1. V was clipped by 4 bases and J by 5 bases; unmatched bases: 8. Looked up from germline, CDR1 is SEHNR and CDR2 is FQNEAQ (reference sequence). The CDR3 is 15 residues long. The CDR3 region is CASSSTGTEDQPQHF. Here the CDR3 DNA reads TGTGCCAGCAGCTCTACCGGGACAGAAGATCAGCCCCAGCATTTT.

J is TRBJ1-5 and V is TRBV27; D is unresolved. CDR3 size: 16 residues. The V end lost 6 bases, the J end lost 2 bases, and 17 bases lay between the germline ends. Per the germline V gene, CDR1 is MNHEY and CDR2 is SMNVEV (reference sequence). CDR3 DNA sequence: TGTGCCAGCAGACCCAACCGGGGATGGGGCAATCAGCCCCAGCATTTT. Protein: CASRPNRGWGNQPQHF.

This chain joins TRBV7-9 and TRBJ2-7; the match to TRBD2 covers 13 bases. Germline V gene data show CDR1 as SEHNR and CDR2 as FQNEAQ (reference sequence). V gave up 5 bases and J gave up 5 bases; unmatched junction bases: 9. This CDR3 is 16 amino acids long. Written as DNA, the CDR3 is TGTGCCAGCAGCCCCCGGACTAGCGGGAGTCCCGACGAGCAGTACTTC. It codes for CASSPRTSGSPDEQYF.

The V and J genes are TRBV11-2 and TRBJ2-3, with TRBD1 matching over 7 bases. With 5 bases clipped from V and 4 bases from J, the junction kept 9 bases outside the gene matches. The CDR3 runs 15 residues. CDR1 and CDR2 from the germline V gene are SGHAT and FQNNGV. The CDR3: CASSQFRTGPDTQYF. In DNA, the CDR3 is TGTGCCAGCAGCCAATTTAGGACAGGCCCAGATACGCAGTATTTT.

V is TRBV28 and J is TRBJ1-5; 9 nucleotides match TRBD1. Germline V gene sequence: CDR1 MDHEN, CDR2 SYDVKM. CDR3 length equals 16 residues. V was pared by 3 bases and J by 4 bases, with 7 bases of the junction left unmatched. The CDR3 DNA follows: TGTGCCAGCAGTTTCTCCGGGACAGGGTTAAATCAGCCCCAGCATTTT. Translating gives CASSFSGTGLNQPQHF.

This chain uses TRBV5-4 with TRBJ2-1; TRBD2 aligns across 7 bases. This CDR3 region has 15 residues. The V segment lost 7 bases and the J segment 7 bases; nucleotides outside the gene matches: 14. From germline, CDR1 is SGHNT and CDR2 YYREEE (reference sequence). The CDR3 DNA follows: TGTGCCAGCCGGCTCGGGGGAGGGCCAAGGAATGAGCAGTTCTTC. It is translated as CASRLGGGPRNEQFF.

This sequence joins TRBV5-1 and TRBJ2-1; 9 positions match TRBD2. The CDR3 is 16 amino acids. CDR1 is SGHRS and CDR2 is YFSETQ in the germline V gene. The V and J ends lost 4 bases and 9 bases, in that order; junction bases with no gene match: 14. CDR3 nucleotides: TGCGCCAGCAGCATCTTGCAGCGGGAGGCCGGGGGTGAGCAGTTCTTC. Translation: CASSILQREAGGEQFF.

This chain joins TRBV18 and TRBJ2-2; 7 bases map to TRBD2. Germline V gives CDR1 KGHSH, CDR2 LQKENI. The CDR3 spans 16 residues. Trimming took 1 base from V and 4 from J; bases not matched to a gene: 6. CDR3 residues: CASSPLSSGLTGELFF. The CDR3 DNA follows: TGTGCCAGCTCACCACTGTCTAGCGGTCTCACCGGGGAGCTGTTTTTT.

The V and J genes are TRBV4-2 and TRBJ1-2; no clear D gene. Per germline, CDR1 LGHNA and CDR2 YNFKEQ. There are 15 residues in the CDR3. Deletions cut 0 bases from V and 5 bases from J, with 13 bases between. The CDR3 reads CASSQDTRLQYGYTF. In DNA form, the CDR3 reads TGTGCCAGCAGCCAAGACACCAGACTTCAATATGGCTACACCTTC.

V gene TRBV5-1 combines with J gene TRBJ2-7; 12 nucleotides line up with TRBD2. The ends lost 0 bases at V and 1 base at J; junction bases unmatched: 8. The germline gives CDR1 SGHRS, CDR2 YFSETQ. CDR3 length: 18 residues. CDR3 loop: CASSLEASGRAGSYEQYF. The CDR3, as DNA: TGCGCCAGCAGCTTGGAGGCTAGCGGGAGGGCCGGATCCTACGAGCAGTACTTC.

The gene calls are TRBV21-1 and TRBJ2-7; the DNA was not compared with TRBD1, the D call given in the table. TRBV21-1 constitutes a pseudogene. The CDR3 has 15 residues. CDR3 loop: CASSKGPRSSYEQYF. In nucleotides, the CDR3 is TGTGCCAGCAGCAAGGGGCCGAGGAGCTCCTACGAGCAGTACTTC.

In its sample, this clone was seen once. The chain combines TRBV18 with TRBJ2-3, with 11 bases aligning to TRBD1. Germline V lookup: CDR1 KGHSH, CDR2 LQKENI. CDR3 length equals 16 residues. V lost 3 bases, J lost 2 bases, and 4 bases stayed unmatched. CDR3 coding DNA: TGTGCCAGCTCACCCGGACAGGGGGCAGTCACAGATACGCAGTATTTT. Translation gives CASSPGQGAVTDTQYF.

The CDR3 loop reads CASSLVGEERTGELFF. For the CDR3, the DNA is TGCGCCAGCAGCTTGGTAGGGGAGGAACGGACCGGGGAGCTGTTTTTT. The chain recombines TRBV5-1 with TRBJ2-2, with TRBD2 as a possible D gene (6 bases). From germline, CDR1 is SGHRS and CDR2 YFSETQ. Trimming removed 0 bases at V and 5 bases at J, with 14 bases between. The CDR3 covers 16 residues.

This clone appeared a few times. The chain combines TRBV27 with TRBJ2-7, with D perhaps TRBD1 (5 bases). The CDR3 length is 14 residues. Trimming removed 5 bases from V and 0 bases from J, with 11 bases in between. Germline values: CDR1 MNHEY, CDR2 SMNVEV (reference sequence). The CDR3 reads CASSNRGSSYEQYF. CDR3 in DNA: TGTGCCAGCAGTAATAGGGGTTCCTCCTACGAGCAGTACTTC.

The chain combines TRBV6-5 with TRBJ2-1; 9 bases match TRBD2. The ends lost 2 bases at V and 15 bases at J; junction bases unmatched: 5. Germline loops: CDR1 MNHEY, CDR2 SVGAGI. CDR3 length: 12 amino acids. The CDR3 is CASSYRTSVWFF. The CDR3 coding sequence is TGTGCCAGCAGTTACCGGACTAGCGTGTGGTTCTTC.

This chain connects TRBV19 to TRBJ1-5; D gene unclear. This CDR3 has 14 amino acids. The V end lost 3 bases, the J end lost 5 bases, and 11 bases lay between the germline ends. Germline V gene lookup returns CDR1 LNHDA and CDR2 SQIVND (reference sequence). CDR3 loop: CASSIGGPDQPQHF. For the CDR3, the DNA is TGTGCCAGTAGTATCGGAGGGCCGGATCAGCCCCAGCATTTT.

The chain carries TRBV11-2 and TRBJ1-6; D uncertain. Germline CDR1 is SGHAT and CDR2 is FQNNGV. The CDR3 totals 13 residues. Between the trimmed V and J ends, which lost 4 bases and 7 bases, there was a span of 8 bases. The chain's CDR3 is CASSSTRNSPLHF. The CDR3 DNA reads TGTGCCAGCAGCTCGACAAGGAATTCACCCCTCCACTTT.

V usage is TRBV18 and J usage is TRBJ1-2, with a possible D match to TRBD1 (5 bases). Between the trimmed V and J ends, which lost 4 bases and 1 base, there was a span of 10 bases. CDR3 size: 14 residues. Germline CDR1 KGHSH, CDR2 LQKENI. As DNA, the CDR3 is TGTGCCAGCTCACTCCGGGGGGATAACTATGGCTACACCTTC. This encodes CASSLRGDNYGYTF.

The chain links TRBV5-4 to TRBJ1-1; D is unclear. This CDR3 has 16 residues. Trimming pared 0 bases from V and 2 bases from J, leaving 14 bases between. CDR1 and CDR2 from the germline V gene are SGHNT and YYREEE (reference sequence). The DNA for the CDR3 is TGTGCCAGCAGCTTGGCCGGGATGACAATTAACACTGAAGCTTTCTTT. Its protein product is CASSLAGMTINTEAFF.

In DNA form, the CDR3 reads TGTGCCAGCAGCCTGCGGGGGATCACAGATACGCAGTATTTT. Translated, it gives CASSLRGITDTQYF. The V and J genes are TRBV5-4 and TRBJ2-3; 7 bases are shared with TRBD2. After removal of 4 bases from V and 2 bases from J, the junction contained 4 bases not matched to a gene. The CDR3 spans 14 residues. From germline, CDR1 is SGHNT and CDR2 YYREEE (reference sequence). The variable domain in full, completed from reference TRBV5-4 and TRBJ2-3, reads ETGVTQSPTHLIKTRGQQVTLRCSSQSGHNTVSWYQQALGQGPQFIFQYYREEENGRGNFPPRFSGLQFPNYSSELNVNALELDDSALYLCASSLRGITDTQYFGPGTRLTVL.

The chain combines TRBV7-9 with TRBJ2-2; 9 nucleotides align to TRBD1. CDR3 length equals 15 residues. The germline V gene has CDR1 SEHNR and CDR2 FQNEAQ (reference sequence). Losses at the gene ends were 8 bases for V and 4 bases for J; bases not matched to a gene: 8. The CDR3 loop is CASAKGTGTTGELFF. In DNA form, the CDR3 reads TGTGCCAGCGCCAAGGGGACAGGGACCACCGGGGAGCTGTTTTTT.

This sequence joins TRBV6-6 and TRBJ1-3; maybe TRBD1 (6 bases). CDR3 length equals 15 residues. Per germline, CDR1 MNHNY and CDR2 SVGAGI (reference sequence). The V end lost 5 bases, the J end lost 1 base, and 12 bases lay between the germline ends. The CDR3 DNA follows: TGTGCCAGCAGTGATACAGGGATTTCTGGAAACACCATATATTTT. This translates into CASSDTGISGNTIYF.

The chain employs TRBV7-6 and TRBJ2-7; maybe TRBD2 (5 bases). Between the trimmed V and J ends, which lost 4 bases and 1 base, there was a span of 14 bases. In germline, CDR1 is SGHVS, CDR2 FNYEAQ. This CDR3 has 15 residues. In nucleotides, the CDR3 is TGTGCCAGCAGCTCCTGGACGGGATTTTCCTACGAGCAGTACTTC. Translation: CASSSWTGFSYEQYF.

J is TRBJ1-2 and V is TRBV18; D is possibly TRBD1 (5 bases). This CDR3 has 15 residues. Trimming took off 5 bases at V and 0 bases at J, with 13 bases between the two ends. CDR1 is KGHSH and CDR2 is LQKENI in the germline V gene. CDR3 residues: CASSTDSSSNYGYTF. As DNA, the CDR3 is TGTGCCAGCTCAACCGACAGTAGTTCTAACTATGGCTACACCTTC.

The rearrangement links TRBV4-3 to TRBJ2-7, with 13 nucleotides matching TRBD2. V trimming: 2 bases; J trimming: 6 bases; junction bases outside the gene matches: 10. This CDR3 comprises 17 residues. Germline V lookup: CDR1 LGHNA, CDR2 YSLEER. The chain's CDR3 is CASSQSPQGLAGVEQYF. For the CDR3, the DNA is TGCGCCAGCAGCCAATCCCCTCAAGGACTAGCGGGGGTCGAGCAGTACTTC.

The CDR3 region is CASSSGVETQYF. CDR3 nucleotide sequence: TGTGCCAGCAGCTCAGGGGTGGAGACCCAGTACTTC. The gene calls are TRBV5-6 and TRBJ2-5; possible D gene TRBD1, 6 bases. V was clipped by 3 bases and J by 5 bases, with 8 bases between them. CDR3 length: 12 residues. The germline gives CDR1 SGHDT, CDR2 YYEEEE.

The chain couples TRBV7-6 to TRBJ2-2; 11 nucleotides line up with TRBD2. CDR3 length: 16 residues. Germline assignment: CDR1 SGHVS and CDR2 FNYEAQ. Trimming cost V 5 bases and J 4 bases; bases outside gene matches: 6. The CDR3 region is CASSVDTSGSTGELFF. The CDR3 DNA reads TGTGCCAGCAGCGTAGACACTAGCGGGAGCACCGGGGAGCTGTTTTTT.

The chain is built from TRBV28 and TRBJ1-5, with a possible D match to TRBD1 (6 bases). Per the germline V gene, CDR1 is MDHEN and CDR2 is SYDVKM. This CDR3 region has 12 residues. The ends were cut back, 7 bases at V and 5 bases at J, with 9 bases in the middle. The CDR3 bases are TGTGCCAGCACAGGGGTAGATCAGCCCCAGCATTTT. Encoded protein: CASTGVDQPQHF.

This chain uses TRBV19 with TRBJ2-5; D possibly corresponds to TRBD2 (5 bases). This CDR3 contains 15 residues. Looked up from germline, CDR1 is LNHDA and CDR2 is SQIVND (reference sequence). Trimming left V 1 base short and J 0 bases short, with 9 bases between. The CDR3: CASSIGGAYQETQYF. CDR3 nucleotide sequence: TGTGCCAGTAGTATAGGGGGAGCGTACCAAGAGACCCAGTACTTC. Full variable domain (missing parts from reference TRBV19 and TRBJ2-5): DGGITQSPKYLFRKEGQNVTLSCEQNLNHDAMYWYRQDPGQGLRLIYYSQIVNDFQKGDIAEGYSVSREKKESFPLTVTSAQKNPTAFYLCASSIGGAYQETQYFGPGTRLLVL.